The following is a TCR beta chain sequence with its context. Clones were read by immunoSEQ multiplex PCR, and TCRdb kept only the in-frame ones, dropping some. The sample carries 150,000 to 200,000 clones, nearly 90% recorded once. CDR1 is LNHDA and CDR2 is SQIVND in the germline V gene (reference sequence). This CDR3 region has 14 residues. The V end was cut by 1 base, the J end by 4 bases, with 10 bases between. This sample is part of a study of blood T cell repertoires in COVID-19. The rearrangement links TRBV19 to TRBJ1-2; weak D call: TRBD1 (6 bases). Material for sequencing was peripheral blood. This TCR came from a man in his forties or fifties with acute or convalescent COVID-19. CDR3 nucleotides: TGTGCCAGTAGTATAGGGACAGTGAGCTATGGCTACACCTTC. Residues: CASSIGTVSYGYTF.